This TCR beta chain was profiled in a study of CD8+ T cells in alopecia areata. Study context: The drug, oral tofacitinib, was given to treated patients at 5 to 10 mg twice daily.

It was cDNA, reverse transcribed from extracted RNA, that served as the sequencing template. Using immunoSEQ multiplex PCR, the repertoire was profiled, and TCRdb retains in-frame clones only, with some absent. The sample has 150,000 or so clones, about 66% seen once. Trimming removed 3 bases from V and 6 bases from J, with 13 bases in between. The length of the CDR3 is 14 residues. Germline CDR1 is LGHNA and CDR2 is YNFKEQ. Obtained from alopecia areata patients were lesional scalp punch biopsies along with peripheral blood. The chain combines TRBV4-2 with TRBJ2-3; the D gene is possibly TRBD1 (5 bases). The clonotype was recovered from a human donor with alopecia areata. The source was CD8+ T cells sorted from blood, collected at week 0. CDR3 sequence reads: CASSQEDWGDTQYF. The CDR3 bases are TGTGCCAGCAGCCAGGAAGACTGGGGCGATACGCAGTATTTT.